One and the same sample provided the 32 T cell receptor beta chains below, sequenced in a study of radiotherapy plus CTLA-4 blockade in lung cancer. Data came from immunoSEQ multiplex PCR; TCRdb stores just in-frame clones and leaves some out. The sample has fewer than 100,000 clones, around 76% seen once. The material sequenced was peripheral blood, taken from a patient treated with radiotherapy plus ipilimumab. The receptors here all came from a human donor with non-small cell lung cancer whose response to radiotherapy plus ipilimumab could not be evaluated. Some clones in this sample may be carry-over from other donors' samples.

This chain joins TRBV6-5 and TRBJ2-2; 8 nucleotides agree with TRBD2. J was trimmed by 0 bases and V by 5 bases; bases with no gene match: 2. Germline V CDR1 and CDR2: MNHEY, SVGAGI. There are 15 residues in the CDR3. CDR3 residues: CASSRGGPNTGELFF. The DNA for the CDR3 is TGTGCCAGCAGTCGCGGGGGGCCGAACACCGGGGAGCTGTTTTTT.

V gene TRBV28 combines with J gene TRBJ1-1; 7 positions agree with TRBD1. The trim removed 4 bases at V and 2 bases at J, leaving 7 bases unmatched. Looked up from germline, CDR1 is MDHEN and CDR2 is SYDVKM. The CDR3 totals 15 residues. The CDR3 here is CASSWKGGFNTEAFF. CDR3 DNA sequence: TGTGCCAGCAGTTGGAAAGGGGGCTTTAACACTGAAGCTTTCTTT.

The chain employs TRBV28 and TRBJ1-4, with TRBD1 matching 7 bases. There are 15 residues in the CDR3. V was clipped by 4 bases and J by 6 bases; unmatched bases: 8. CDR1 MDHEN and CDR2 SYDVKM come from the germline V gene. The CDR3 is CASSSTTGIHEKLFF. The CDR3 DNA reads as TGTGCCAGCAGTTCCACGACAGGGATCCATGAAAAACTGTTTTTT.

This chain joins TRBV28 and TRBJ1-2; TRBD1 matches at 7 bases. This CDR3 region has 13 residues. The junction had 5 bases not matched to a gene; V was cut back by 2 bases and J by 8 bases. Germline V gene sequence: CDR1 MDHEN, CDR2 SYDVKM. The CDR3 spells CASSLAGGTGYTF. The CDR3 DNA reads TGTGCCAGCAGTTTAGCAGGGGGTACGGGCTACACCTTC.

CDR3 bases: TGTGCCATCAGTGAGAGGGGGCCCCAAGAGACCCAGTACTTC. Amino acid sequence: CAISERGPQETQYF. V usage is TRBV10-3 and J usage is TRBJ2-5, with 7 bases matching TRBD1. This CDR3 has 14 residues. V gave up 2 bases and J gave up 1 base; unmatched junction bases: 1. Germline CDR1 reads ENHRY; CDR2 reads SYGVKD.

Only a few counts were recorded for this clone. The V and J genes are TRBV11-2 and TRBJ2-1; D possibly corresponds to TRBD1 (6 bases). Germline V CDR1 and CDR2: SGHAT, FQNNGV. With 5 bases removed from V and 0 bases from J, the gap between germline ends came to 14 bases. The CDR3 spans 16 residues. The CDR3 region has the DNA TGTGCCAGCAGCCCTGGGGGCGGTTACTCCTACAATGAGCAGTTCTTC. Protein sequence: CASSPGGGYSYNEQFF.

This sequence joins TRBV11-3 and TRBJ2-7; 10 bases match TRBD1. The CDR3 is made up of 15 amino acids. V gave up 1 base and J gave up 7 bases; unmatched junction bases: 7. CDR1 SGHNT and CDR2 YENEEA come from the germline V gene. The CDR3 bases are TGTGCCAGCAGCTTAGCTGGGACAGGGGTGGAGGAGCAGTACTTC. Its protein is CASSLAGTGVEEQYF. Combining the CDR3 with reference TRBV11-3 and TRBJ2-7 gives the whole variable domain EAGVVQSPRYKIIEKKQPVAFWCNPISGHNTLYWYLQNLGQGPELLIRYENEEAVDDSQLPKDRFSAERLKGVDSTLKIQPAELGDSAVYLCASSLAGTGVEEQYFGPGTRLTVT.

CDR3 region: CAIRGSSGNTIYF. The DNA for the CDR3 is TGTGCCATCCGAGGATCCTCTGGAAACACCATATATTTT. The gene calls are TRBV6-5 and TRBJ1-3; D not resolved. V shed 10 bases and J shed 0 bases, with 10 bases lying between them. Germline lookup yields CDR1 MNHEY and CDR2 SVGAGI. CDR3 length equals 13 residues.

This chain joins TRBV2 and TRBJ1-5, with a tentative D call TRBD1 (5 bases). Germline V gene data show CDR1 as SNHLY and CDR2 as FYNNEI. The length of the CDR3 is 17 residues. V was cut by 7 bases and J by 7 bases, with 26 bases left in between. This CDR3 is CASTLKGGGKAGQPQHF. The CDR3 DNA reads TGTGCCAGCACCCTAAAAGGTGGCGGAAAGGCAGGGCAGCCCCAGCATTTT.

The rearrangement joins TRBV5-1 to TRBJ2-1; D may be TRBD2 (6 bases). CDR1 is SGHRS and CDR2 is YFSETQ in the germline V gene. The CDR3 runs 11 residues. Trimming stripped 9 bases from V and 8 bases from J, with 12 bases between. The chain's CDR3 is CATDPGDEQFF. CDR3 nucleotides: TGCGCCACAGACCCGGGGGATGAGCAGTTCTTC.

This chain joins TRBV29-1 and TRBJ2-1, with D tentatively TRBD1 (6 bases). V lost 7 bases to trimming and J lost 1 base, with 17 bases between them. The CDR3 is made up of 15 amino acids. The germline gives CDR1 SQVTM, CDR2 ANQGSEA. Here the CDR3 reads CSAERAGASYNEQFF. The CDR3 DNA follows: TGCAGCGCCGAGAGGGCAGGGGCTTCCTACAATGAGCAGTTCTTC.

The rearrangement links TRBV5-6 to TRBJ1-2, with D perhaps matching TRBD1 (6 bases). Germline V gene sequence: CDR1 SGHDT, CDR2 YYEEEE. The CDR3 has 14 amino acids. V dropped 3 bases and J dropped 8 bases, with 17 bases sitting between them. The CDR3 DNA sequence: TGTGCCAGCAGCTCCCCAGGGGTCCCGGGGGGCTACACCTTC. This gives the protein CASSSPGVPGGYTF.

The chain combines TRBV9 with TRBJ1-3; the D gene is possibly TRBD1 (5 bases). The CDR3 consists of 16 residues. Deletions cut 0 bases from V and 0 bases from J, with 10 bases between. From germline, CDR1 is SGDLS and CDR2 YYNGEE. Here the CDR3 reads CASSVGSGDSGNTIYF. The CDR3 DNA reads TGTGCCAGCAGCGTAGGCTCGGGGGACTCTGGAAACACCATATATTTT.

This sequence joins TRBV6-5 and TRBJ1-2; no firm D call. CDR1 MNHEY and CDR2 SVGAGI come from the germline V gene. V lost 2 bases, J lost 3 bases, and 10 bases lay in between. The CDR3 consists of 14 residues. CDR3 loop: CASSYAGVDYGYTF. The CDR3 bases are TGTGCCAGCAGTTACGCCGGGGTGGACTATGGCTACACCTTC.

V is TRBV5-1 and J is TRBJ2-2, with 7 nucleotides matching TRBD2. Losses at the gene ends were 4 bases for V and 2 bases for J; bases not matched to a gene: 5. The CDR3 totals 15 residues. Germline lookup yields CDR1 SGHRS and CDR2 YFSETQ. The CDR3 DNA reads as TGCGCCAGCAGCGGTGGGACTACCAACACCGGGGAGCTGTTTTTT. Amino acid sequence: CASSGGTTNTGELFF.

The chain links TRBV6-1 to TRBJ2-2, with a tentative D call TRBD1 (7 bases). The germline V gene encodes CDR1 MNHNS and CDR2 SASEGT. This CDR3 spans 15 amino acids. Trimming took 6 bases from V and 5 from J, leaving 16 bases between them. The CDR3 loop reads CASRGGDRVTGELFF. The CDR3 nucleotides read TGTGCCAGCAGGGGAGGAGACAGGGTAACCGGGGAGCTGTTTTTT.

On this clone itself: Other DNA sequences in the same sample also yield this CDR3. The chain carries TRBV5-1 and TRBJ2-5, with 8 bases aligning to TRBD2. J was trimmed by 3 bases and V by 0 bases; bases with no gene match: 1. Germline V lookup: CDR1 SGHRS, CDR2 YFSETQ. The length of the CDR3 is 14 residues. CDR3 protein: CASSLVGGEETQYF. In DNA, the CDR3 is TGCGCCAGCAGCTTGGTCGGGGGGGAAGAGACCCAGTACTTC.

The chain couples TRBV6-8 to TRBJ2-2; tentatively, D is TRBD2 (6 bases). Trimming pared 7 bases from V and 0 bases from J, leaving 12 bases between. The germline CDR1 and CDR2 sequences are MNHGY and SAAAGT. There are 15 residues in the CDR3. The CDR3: CASTLGGPNTGELFF. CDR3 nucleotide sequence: TGTGCCAGCACCTTGGGAGGACCGAACACCGGGGAGCTGTTTTTT.

The CDR3 nucleotides are TGTGCCAGCTCCCGGAGCAATTCACCCCTCCACTTT. Its protein is CASSRSNSPLHF. The V and J genes are TRBV6-5 and TRBJ1-6; unclear D gene. The CDR3 is 12 amino acids. In germline, CDR1 is MNHEY, CDR2 SVGAGI. V was clipped by 8 bases and J by 7 bases, with 9 bases between them.

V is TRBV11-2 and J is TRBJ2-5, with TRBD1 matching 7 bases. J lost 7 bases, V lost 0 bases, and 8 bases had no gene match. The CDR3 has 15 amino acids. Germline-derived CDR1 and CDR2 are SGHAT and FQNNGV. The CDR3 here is CASSLDGDRSGTQYF. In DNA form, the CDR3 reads TGTGCCAGCAGCTTAGACGGGGACAGAAGTGGGACCCAGTACTTC.

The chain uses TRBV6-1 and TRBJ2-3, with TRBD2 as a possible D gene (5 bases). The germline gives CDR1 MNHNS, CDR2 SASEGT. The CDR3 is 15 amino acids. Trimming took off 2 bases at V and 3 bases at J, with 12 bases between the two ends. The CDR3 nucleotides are TGTGCCAGCAGTGAATCCGGGGTTAGGACAGATACGCAGTATTTT. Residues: CASSESGVRTDTQYF.

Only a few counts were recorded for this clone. The CDR3 reads CASSLLSRGNTIYF. The CDR3 DNA reads TGTGCCAGCAGCCTCCTAAGCAGGGGAAACACCATATATTTT. This sequence joins TRBV6-5 and TRBJ1-3; D is undetermined. Germline V gene lookup returns CDR1 MNHEY and CDR2 SVGAGI. CDR3 length equals 14 residues. The V gene lost 6 bases and the J gene lost 4 bases, with 13 bases spanning the gap.

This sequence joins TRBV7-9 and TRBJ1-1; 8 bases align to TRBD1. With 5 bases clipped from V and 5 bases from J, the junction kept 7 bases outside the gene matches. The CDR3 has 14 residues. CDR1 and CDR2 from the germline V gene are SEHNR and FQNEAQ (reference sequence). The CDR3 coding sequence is TGTGCCAGCAGCCCCTGGGACAGGCGGACTGAAGCTTTCTTT. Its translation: CASSPWDRRTEAFF.

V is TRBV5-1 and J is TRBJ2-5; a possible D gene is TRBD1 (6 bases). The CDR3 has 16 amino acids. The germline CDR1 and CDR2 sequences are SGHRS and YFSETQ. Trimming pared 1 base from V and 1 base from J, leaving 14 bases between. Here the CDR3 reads CASSLLGHGIQETQYF. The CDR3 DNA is TGCGCCAGCAGCTTGTTGGGACACGGAATCCAAGAGACCCAGTACTTC. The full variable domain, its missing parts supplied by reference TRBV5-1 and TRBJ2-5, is KAGVTQTPRYLIKTRGQQVTLSCSPISGHRSVSWYQQTPGQGLQFLFEYFSETQRNKGNFPGRFSGRQFSNSRSEMNVSTLELGDSALYLCASSLLGHGIQETQYFGPGTRLLVL.

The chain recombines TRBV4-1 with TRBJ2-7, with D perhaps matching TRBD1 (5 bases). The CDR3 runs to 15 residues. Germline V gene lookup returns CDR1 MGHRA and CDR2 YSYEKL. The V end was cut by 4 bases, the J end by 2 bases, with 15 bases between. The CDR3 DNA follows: TGCGCCAGCAGCCGAGTAGACAGCACAGCCTACGAGCAGTACTTC. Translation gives CASSRVDSTAYEQYF.

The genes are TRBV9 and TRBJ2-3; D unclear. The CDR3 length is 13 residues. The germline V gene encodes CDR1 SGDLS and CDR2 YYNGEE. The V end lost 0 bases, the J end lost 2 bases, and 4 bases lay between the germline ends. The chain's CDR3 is CASSVGDTDTQYF. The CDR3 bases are TGTGCCAGCAGCGTAGGAGACACAGATACGCAGTATTTT.

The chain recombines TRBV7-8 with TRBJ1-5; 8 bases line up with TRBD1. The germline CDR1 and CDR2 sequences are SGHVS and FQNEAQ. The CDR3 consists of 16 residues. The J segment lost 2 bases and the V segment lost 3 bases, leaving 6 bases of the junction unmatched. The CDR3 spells CASSFDRGIGNQPQHF. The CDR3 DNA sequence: TGTGCCAGCAGCTTTGACAGGGGTATAGGCAATCAGCCCCAGCATTTT. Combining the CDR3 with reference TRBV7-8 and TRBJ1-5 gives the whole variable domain GAGVSQSPRYKVAKRGQDVALRCDPISGHVSLFWYQQALGQGPEFLTYFQNEAQLDKSGLPSDRFFAERPEGSVSTLKIQRTQQEDSAVYLCASSFDRGIGNQPQHFGDGTRLSIL.

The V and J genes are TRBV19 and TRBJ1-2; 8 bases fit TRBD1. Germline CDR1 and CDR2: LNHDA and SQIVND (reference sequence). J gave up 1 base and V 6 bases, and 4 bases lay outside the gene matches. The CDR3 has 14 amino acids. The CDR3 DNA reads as TGTGCCAGTAGGGCTACAGGGGGTAACTATGGCTACACCTTC. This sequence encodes CASRATGGNYGYTF.

CDR3 sequence: CASSLGYRDGGYTF. CDR3 nucleotide sequence: TGTGCCAGCAGTTTAGGATACAGGGATGGTGGCTACACCTTC. The chain has TRBV6-5 and TRBJ1-2, with a weak D call TRBD1 (6 bases). The CDR3 has 14 residues. Deletions cut 4 bases from V and 7 bases from J, with 16 bases between. Looked up from germline, CDR1 is MNHEY and CDR2 is SVGAGI.

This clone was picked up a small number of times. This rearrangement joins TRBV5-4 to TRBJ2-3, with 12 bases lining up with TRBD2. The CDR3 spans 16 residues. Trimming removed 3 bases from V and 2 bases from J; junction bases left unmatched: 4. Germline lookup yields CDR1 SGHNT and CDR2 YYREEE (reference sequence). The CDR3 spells CASSSTSGGFTDTQYF. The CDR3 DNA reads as TGTGCCAGCAGCTCGACTAGCGGGGGTTTCACAGATACGCAGTATTTT. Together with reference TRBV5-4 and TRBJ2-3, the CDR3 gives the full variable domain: ETGVTQSPTHLIKTRGQQVTLRCSSQSGHNTVSWYQQALGQGPQFIFQYYREEENGRGNFPPRFSGLQFPNYSSELNVNALELDDSALYLCASSSTSGGFTDTQYFGPGTRLTVL.

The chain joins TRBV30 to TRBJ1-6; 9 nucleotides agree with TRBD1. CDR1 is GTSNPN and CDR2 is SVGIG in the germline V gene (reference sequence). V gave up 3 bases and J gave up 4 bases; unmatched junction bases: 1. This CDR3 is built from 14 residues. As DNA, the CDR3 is TGTGCCTGGAGCGGACAGGGGTATAATTCACCCCTCCACTTT. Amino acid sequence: CAWSGQGYNSPLHF.

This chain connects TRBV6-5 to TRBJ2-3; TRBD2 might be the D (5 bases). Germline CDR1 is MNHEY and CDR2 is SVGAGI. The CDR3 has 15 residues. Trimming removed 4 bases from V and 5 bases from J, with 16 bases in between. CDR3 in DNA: TGTGCCAGCAGTTCCACCGGGATGGCAGGAGATACGCAGTATTTT. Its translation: CASSSTGMAGDTQYF.